This entry lists 31 T cell receptor beta chains sequenced from one sample in a study of T cells in Graves' hyperthyroidism and ophthalmopathy. Using RNA transcripts as the source, TCR beta CDR3 regions were amplified. With the HTBI primer set, the TCR CDR3 went through a first round of RT-PCR. A single record per CDR3 protein comes from TCRdb applying MiXCR to the multiplex PCR reads. The repertoire includes 50,000 to 75,000 distinct CDR3 sequences, about 50% of them detected once, and around 12% sits in the top ten. The sequenced material came from blood. The receptors come from a woman in her 30s with Graves' ophthalmopathy.

The chain recombines TRBV10-1 with TRBJ1-1; D is undetermined. Germline V gene data show CDR1 as WNHNN and CDR2 as SYGVQD (reference sequence). CDR3 length: 12 amino acids. In nucleotides, the CDR3 is TGCGCAGGCCCGGAATCTAAGGCTGAAGCTTTCTTT. It translates to CAGPESKAEAFF.

In its sample, this clonotype ranks as medium-sized. This chain links TRBV7-9 with TRBJ1-6; TRBD1 aligns across 8 bases. The germline V gene has CDR1 SEHNR and CDR2 FQNEAQ (reference sequence). The CDR3 spans 14 residues. V shed 5 bases, J shed 10 bases, and the junction held 7 bases outside the gene matches. The CDR3 spells CASSIQGVGSPLHF. In DNA, the CDR3 is TGTGCCAGCAGCATACAGGGGGTTGGCTCACCCCTCCACTTT.

This clonotype has ten or more counts. The rearrangement joins TRBV19 to TRBJ2-7; 10 nucleotides line up with TRBD1. The germline V gene has CDR1 LNHDA and CDR2 SQIVND (reference sequence). The CDR3 runs to 15 residues. With 6 bases clipped from V and 3 bases from J, the junction kept 8 bases outside the gene matches. DNA for the CDR3: TGTGCCAGTAGCAATCCGGGACAGGGGTTCTACGAGCAGTACTTC. Amino acid sequence: CASSNPGQGFYEQYF.

This clonotype was counted ten times or more. The chain links TRBV12-3 or TRBV12-4 to TRBJ1-2; no firm D call. This CDR3 spans 13 amino acids. Trimming cost V 6 bases and J 6 bases, with 14 bases left between them. The CDR3 here is CASREPAGHGYTF. CDR3 sequence (DNA): TGTGCCAGCAGAGAACCCGCCGGGCATGGCTACACCTTC.

This clonotype was counted many times. The chain couples TRBV19 to TRBJ2-7, with 9 bases identical to TRBD1. The CDR3 spans 15 residues. V was clipped by 10 bases and J by 6 bases; unmatched bases: 16. The germline V gene has CDR1 LNHDA and CDR2 SQIVND (reference sequence). CDR3 residues: CATKTPGTGTSEQYF. The CDR3 DNA is TGTGCCACCAAGACCCCCGGGACAGGGACGAGCGAGCAGTACTTC.

This clonotype was seen many times. This chain's CDR3 is CASVQGSIHSKGYTF. The CDR3, as DNA: TGTGCCAGCGTTCAGGGTAGTATCCACTCCAAGGGCTACACCTTC. The chain recombines TRBV6-1 with TRBJ1-2, with D possibly matching TRBD1 (5 bases). This CDR3 is 15 amino acids long. Germline values: CDR1 MNHNS, CDR2 SASEGT. V gave up 8 bases and J gave up 8 bases, with 24 bases separating them.

This clonotype was seen a handful of times. This chain joins TRBV3-1 and TRBJ2-1; 11 bases are a match to TRBD2. V lost 0 bases, J lost 9 bases, and 10 bases stayed unmatched. CDR3 length equals 17 residues. The germline V gene has CDR1 LGHDT and CDR2 YNNKEL (reference sequence). As DNA, the CDR3 is TGTGCCAGCAGCCAAGAGTTACTAGCGGGAGATGGGACTGAGCAGTTCTTC. Amino acids: CASSQELLAGDGTEQFF.

This clonotype was found many times. This sequence joins TRBV7-9 and TRBJ1-1; 8 bases are a match to TRBD1. CDR1 SEHNR and CDR2 FQNEAQ come from the germline V gene (reference sequence). After removal of 0 bases from V and 4 bases from J, the junction contained 7 bases not matched to a gene. There are 16 residues in the CDR3. This CDR3 is CASSLANRGAGTEAFF. DNA of the CDR3: TGTGCCAGCAGCTTAGCAAACAGGGGGGCCGGCACTGAAGCTTTCTTT.

The rearrangement links TRBV12-3 or TRBV12-4 to TRBJ1-2, with 8 bases matching TRBD1. V dropped 6 bases and J dropped 4; count of bases not matched to a gene: 7. This CDR3 comprises 14 residues. This chain's CDR3 is CASSLVQGGYGYTF. The CDR3 bases are TGTGCCAGCAGCTTGGTACAGGGGGGCTATGGCTACACCTTC.

Comments on this clonotype: This sequence may be a read error, since a much larger clone differs from it by one base. The conserved closing phenylalanine or tryptophan is absent in this CDR3, likely reflecting a read error. This chain uses TRBV27 with TRBJ2-7, with D uncertain. This CDR3 comprises 14 residues. Germline CDR1 MNHEY, CDR2 SMNVEV (reference sequence). Trimming took 5 bases from V and 7 from J, leaving 18 bases between them. The CDR3 DNA reads TGTGCCAGCAGTCCTCAGCCTGCGGAAAGGGAGCAGTACTCC. Encoded protein: CASSPQPAEREQYS.

This clonotype occurred many times. This sequence joins TRBV5-4 and TRBJ2-7; 7 bases match TRBD2. Germline CDR1 and CDR2: SGHNT and YYREEE (reference sequence). V lost 0 bases to trimming and J lost 4 bases; unmatched junction nucleotides: 7. The CDR3 loop spans 15 amino acids. CDR3 sequence: CASSLGLRETYEQYF. CDR3 sequence (DNA): TGTGCCAGCAGCTTGGGTCTGCGGGAGACGTACGAGCAGTACTTC. Combining the CDR3 with reference TRBV5-4 and TRBJ2-7 gives the whole variable domain ETGVTQSPTHLIKTRGQQVTLRCSSQSGHNTVSWYQQALGQGPQFIFQYYREEENGRGNFPPRFSGLQFPNYSSELNVNALELDDSALYLCASSLGLRETYEQYFGPGTRLTVT.

In its sample, this clonotype was seen many times. At one end the junction does not follow the germline gene, possibly because of a read error. The chain uses TRBV7-7 and TRBJ2-1; 11 bases line up with TRBD1. Germline assignment: CDR1 SSHAT and CDR2 FNYEAQ (reference sequence). This CDR3 spans 14 amino acids. CDR3 region: CASSRDRGNNEQFF. In DNA, the CDR3 is TGTGCTAGCAGCCGGGACAGGGGGAACAATGAGCAGTTCTTC.

This chain uses TRBV4-2 with TRBJ1-2, with D possibly TRBD1 on 6 matching bases. V was shortened by 0 bases and J by 12 bases, with 14 bases between the two germline ends. Germline CDR1 reads LGHNA; CDR2 reads YNFKEQ. This CDR3 has 13 residues. The CDR3 here is CASSQDPLGGHTF. The CDR3, as DNA: TGTGCCAGCAGCCAAGATCCCTTGGGGGGCCACACCTTC.

Ten or more counts support this clonotype. The chain links TRBV4-2 to TRBJ1-5; D is possibly TRBD1 (6 bases). V lost 0 bases to trimming and J lost 0 bases, with 9 bases between them. CDR1 LGHNA and CDR2 YNFKEQ come from the germline V gene. This CDR3 spans 16 amino acids. CDR3 amino acids: CASSQDQGGSNQPQHF. CDR3 DNA sequence: TGTGCCAGCAGCCAAGATCAAGGGGGTAGCAATCAGCCCCAGCATTTT.

The chain combines TRBV7-9 with TRBJ1-1; the D gene is possibly TRBD1 (5 bases). Per germline, CDR1 SEHNR and CDR2 FQNEAQ (reference sequence). The CDR3 has 16 residues. V lost 5 bases and J lost 6, with 22 bases in between. CDR3 DNA: TGTGCCAGCAGCCATCGCGTGGGGCACGGGGGAGCTGAAGCTTTCTTT. Its protein product is CASSHRVGHGGAEAFF.

This clonotype has at least ten counts. The V and J genes are TRBV6-5 and TRBJ2-7, with TRBD2 matching 7 bases. The CDR3 is 15 amino acids. The germline V gene encodes CDR1 MNHEY and CDR2 SVGAGI. V was clipped by 0 bases and J by 2 bases; unmatched bases: 4. CDR3 sequence: CASSYSGGSAYEQYF. For the CDR3, the DNA is TGTGCCAGCAGTTACTCGGGCGGGAGCGCCTACGAGCAGTACTTC.

This chain connects TRBV20-1 to TRBJ2-7; D may match TRBD1 or TRBD2 (5 bases each). Germline loops: CDR1 DFQATT, CDR2 SNEGSKA (reference sequence). The CDR3 is 15 amino acids. Between the trimmed V and J ends, which lost 6 bases and 3 bases, there was a span of 21 bases. CDR3 nucleotides: TGCAGTGCGAGATCCCCCGGGGACGGCTACTACGAGCAGTACTTC. Protein product: CSARSPGDGYYEQYF.

There are many counts of this clonotype. The chain couples TRBV7-2 to TRBJ1-1; TRBD1 matches 7 bases. The CDR3 is made up of 14 amino acids. Trimming took 2 bases from V and 3 from J; bases not matched to a gene: 3. Germline values: CDR1 SGHTA, CDR2 FQGNSA. Here the CDR3 DNA reads TGTGCCAGCAGCTTAATTACAGGGGACACTGAAGCTTTCTTT. This encodes CASSLITGDTEAFF.

The V gene is TRBV2, the J gene TRBJ1-6; 8 positions agree with TRBD1. Germline V gene lookup returns CDR1 SNHLY and CDR2 FYNNEI. The length of the CDR3 is 14 residues. The V gene end was trimmed by 4 bases and the J gene end by 11 bases; junction bases not matched to a gene: 7. The CDR3 DNA reads TGTGCCAGCAGTGCGACAGGGGAAGGTCCACCCCTCCACTTT. This sequence encodes CASSATGEGPPLHF.

This clonotype was recorded at least ten times. The chain joins TRBV2 to TRBJ2-1; a weak D match, TRBD1 (5 bases). Trimming took off 7 bases at V and 3 bases at J, with 10 bases between the two ends. The CDR3 is 13 residues long. Germline-derived CDR1 and CDR2 are SNHLY and FYNNEI. CDR3 nucleotides: TGTGCCAGCAAGATTGACAGCTACAATGAGCAGTTCTTC. Protein sequence: CASKIDSYNEQFF.

This chain connects TRBV4-1 to TRBJ2-1, with D possibly being TRBD2 (5 bases). Between the trimmed V and J ends, which lost 2 bases and 7 bases, there was a span of 12 bases. This CDR3 is 14 amino acids long. CDR1 and CDR2 (germline): MGHRA, YSYEKL. The CDR3 spells CASSQRTGRNEQFF. The CDR3 DNA reads as TGCGCCAGCAGCCAACGTACTGGGAGAAATGAGCAGTTCTTC.

The gene calls are TRBV24-1 and TRBJ2-2; TRBD2 aligns across 8 bases. V dropped 9 bases and J dropped 6; count of bases not matched to a gene: 5. Germline CDR1 and CDR2: KGHDR and SFDVKD. The CDR3 consists of 13 residues. Here the CDR3 DNA reads TGTGCCACCGGGGCGGGAGGTCCCGGGGAGCTGTTTTTT. It specifies CATGAGGPGELFF.

This clonotype was seen ten or more times. This rearrangement joins TRBV20-1 to TRBJ2-2; weak D call: TRBD2 (5 bases). Trimming took off 0 bases at V and 1 base at J, with 12 bases between the two ends. Looked up from germline, CDR1 is DFQATT and CDR2 is SNEGSKA (reference sequence). CDR3 length: 16 residues. Here the CDR3 reads CSAREGGRQNTGELFF. The CDR3 DNA reads as TGCAGTGCTAGAGAAGGAGGACGGCAGAACACCGGGGAGCTGTTTTTT.

This clonotype was seen a handful of times. The rearrangement links TRBV29-1 to TRBJ2-2; 11 nucleotides align to TRBD2. The length of the CDR3 is 15 residues. Germline values: CDR1 SQVTM, CDR2 ANQGSEA. V shed 7 bases and J 3 bases; nucleotides not matched to a gene: 7. The CDR3 loop is CSAAGTSGYTGELFF. Here the CDR3 DNA reads TGCAGCGCCGCAGGGACTAGCGGATACACCGGGGAGCTGTTTTTT.

This chain links TRBV30 with TRBJ2-5; 7 nucleotides match TRBD1. CDR3 length: 15 amino acids. CDR1 and CDR2 from the germline V gene are GTSNPN and SVGIG (reference sequence). The ends lost 5 bases at V and 0 bases at J; junction bases unmatched: 9. CDR3 sequence reads: CAWGFTGVYQETQYF. The CDR3 coding sequence is TGTGCCTGGGGGTTCACAGGGGTATACCAAGAGACCCAGTACTTC.

This rearrangement joins TRBV18 to TRBJ2-7; D may be TRBD1 (6 bases). From germline, CDR1 is KGHSH and CDR2 LQKENI. There are 15 residues in the CDR3. The V gene lost 6 bases and the J gene lost 0 bases, with 15 bases spanning the gap. CDR3 bases: TGTGCCAGCTCGACGAGACAGGCCAGCTCCTACGAGCAGTACTTC. Translating it yields CASSTRQASSYEQYF.

This clonotype occurred many times. This chain uses TRBV24-1 with TRBJ1-2, with TRBD1 matching over 12 bases. CDR1 KGHDR and CDR2 SFDVKD come from the germline V gene. Losses at the gene ends were 4 bases for V and 7 bases for J; bases not matched to a gene: 12. The CDR3 runs to 17 residues. CDR3 sequence (DNA): TGTGCCACCAGTGACCCGCATAAGGGACAGGGGGCGGGTGGCTACACCTTC. The encoded protein is CATSDPHKGQGAGGYTF.

The V and J genes are TRBV9 and TRBJ1-1; 10 bases fit TRBD1. The V gene end was trimmed by 9 bases and the J gene end by 1 base; junction bases not matched to a gene: 18. The CDR3 is 18 residues long. CDR1 is SGDLS, CDR2 YYNGEE, per germline. CDR3 DNA: TGTGCCACTCGACCTCACAACACCGGGGACAGGGGGAACACTGAAGCTTTCTTT. Its protein product is CATRPHNTGDRGNTEAFF. The variable domain in full, with the rest retrieved from reference TRBV9 and TRBJ1-1, is DSGVTQTPKHLITATGQRVTLRCSPRSGDLSVYWYQQSLDQGLQFLIQYYNGEERAKGNILERFSAQQFPDLHSELNLSSLELGDSALYFCATRPHNTGDRGNTEAFFGQGTRLTVV.

This clonotype has ten or more counts. The chain carries TRBV7-2 and TRBJ2-1; either TRBD1 or TRBD2 may supply D (6 bases each). The V and J ends lost 8 bases and 3 bases respectively, with 14 bases between them. The CDR3 extends over 14 amino acids. Germline-derived CDR1 and CDR2 are SGHTA and FQGNSA. This CDR3 reads CASGQTSSYNEQFF. In DNA, the CDR3 is TGTGCCAGCGGACAGACTAGTAGCTACAATGAGCAGTTCTTC.

There are many counts of this clonotype. This chain connects TRBV28 to TRBJ2-1; D could derive from TRBD1 or TRBD2 (5 bases each). V lost 6 bases and J 2 bases, leaving 11 bases between the germline ends. The CDR3 consists of 14 residues. Germline-derived CDR1 and CDR2 are MDHEN and SYDVKM. The CDR3 region has the DNA TGTGCCAGCAGCCTCGGGACCACCTACAATGAGCAGTTCTTC. This encodes CASSLGTTYNEQFF.

The CDR3 nucleotides read TGTGCCAGCAGCAAGGGCTTAGCGGTC. It encodes CASSKGLAV. This chain joins TRBV5-8 and TRBJ2-7; possibly TRBD2 for D (5 bases). Germline lookup yields CDR1 SGHTS and CDR2 YDEGEE. This CDR3 is 9 amino acids long.